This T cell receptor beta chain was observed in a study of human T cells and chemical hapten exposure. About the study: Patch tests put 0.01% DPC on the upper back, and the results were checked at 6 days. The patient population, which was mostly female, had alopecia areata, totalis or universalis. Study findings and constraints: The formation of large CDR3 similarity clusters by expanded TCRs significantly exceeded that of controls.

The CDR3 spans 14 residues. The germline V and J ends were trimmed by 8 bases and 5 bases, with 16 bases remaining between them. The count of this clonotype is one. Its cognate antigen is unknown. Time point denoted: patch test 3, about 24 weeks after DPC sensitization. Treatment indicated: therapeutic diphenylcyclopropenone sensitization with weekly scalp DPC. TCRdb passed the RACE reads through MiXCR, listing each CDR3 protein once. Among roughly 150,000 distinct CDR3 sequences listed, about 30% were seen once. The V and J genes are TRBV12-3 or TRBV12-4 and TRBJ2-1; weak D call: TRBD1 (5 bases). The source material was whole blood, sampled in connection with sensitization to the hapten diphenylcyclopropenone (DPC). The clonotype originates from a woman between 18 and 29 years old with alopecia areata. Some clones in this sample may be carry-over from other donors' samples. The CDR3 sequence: CASCPCGQNNEQFF. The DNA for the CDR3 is TGTGCCAGCTGTCCCTGCGGACAAAACAATGAGCAGTTCTTC.